This TCR beta chain comes out of a study of T cells in Graves' hyperthyroidism and ophthalmopathy. The study, taken as a whole, reports: Most thyroid clonotypes that were expanded above 0.001 also turned up in blood.

The CDR3 contains 15 residues. Germline trimming cut 7 bases from V and 4 bases from J; bases unmatched to any gene: 5. Fresh 10 ml peripheral blood yielded PBMCs. This clonotype was counted at least ten times. Antigen specificity is unknown. The CDR3 regions of TCR beta were amplified from RNA transcripts. In the first-round RT-PCR of the TCR CDR3, the HTBI primer set was used. TCRdb itself ran the multiplex PCR reads through MiXCR, one entry per CDR3 protein. The table has 550,000 to 600,000 distinct CDR3 sequences, around 14% seen once. The rearrangement uses TRBV12-3 or TRBV12-4 and TRBJ2-1; 12 positions agree with TRBD2. Sequenced: blood. The source is a woman younger than 30 with Graves' ophthalmopathy. The CDR3 DNA is TGTGCCAGCACCCTCGGACTAGCGGGGTACAATGAGCAGTTCTTC. Its translation: CASTLGLAGYNEQFF.